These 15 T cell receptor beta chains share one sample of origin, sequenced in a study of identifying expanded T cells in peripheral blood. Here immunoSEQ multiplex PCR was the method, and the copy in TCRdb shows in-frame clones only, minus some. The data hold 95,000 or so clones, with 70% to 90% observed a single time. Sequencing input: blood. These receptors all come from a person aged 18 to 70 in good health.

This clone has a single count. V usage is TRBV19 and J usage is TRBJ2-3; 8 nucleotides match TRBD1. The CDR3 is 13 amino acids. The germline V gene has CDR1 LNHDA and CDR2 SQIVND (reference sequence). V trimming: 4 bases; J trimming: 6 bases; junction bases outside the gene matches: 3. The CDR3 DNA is TGTGCCAGTAGTAGCGACAGGGGCGATACGCAGTATTTT. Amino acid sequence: CASSSDRGDTQYF.

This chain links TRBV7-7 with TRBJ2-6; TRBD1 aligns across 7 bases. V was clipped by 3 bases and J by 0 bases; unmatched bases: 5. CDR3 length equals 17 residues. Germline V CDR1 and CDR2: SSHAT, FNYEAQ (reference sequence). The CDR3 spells CASSLGTGASGANVLTF. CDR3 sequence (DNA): TGTGCCAGCAGCTTGGGTACAGGGGCCTCTGGGGCCAACGTCCTGACTTTC.

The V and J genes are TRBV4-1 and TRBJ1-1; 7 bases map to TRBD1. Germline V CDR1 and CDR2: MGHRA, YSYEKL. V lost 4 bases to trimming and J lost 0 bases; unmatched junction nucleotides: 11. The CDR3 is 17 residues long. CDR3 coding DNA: TGCGCCAGCAGCCCACCCCCGGGACAGACGATGAACACTGAAGCTTTCTTT. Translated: CASSPPPGQTMNTEAFF.

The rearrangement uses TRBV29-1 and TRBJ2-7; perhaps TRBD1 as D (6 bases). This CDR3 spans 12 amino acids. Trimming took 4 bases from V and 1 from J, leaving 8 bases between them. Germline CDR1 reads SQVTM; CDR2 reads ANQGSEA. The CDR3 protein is CSVGGGSYEQYF. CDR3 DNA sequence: TGCAGCGTTGGAGGGGGATCCTACGAGCAGTACTTC.

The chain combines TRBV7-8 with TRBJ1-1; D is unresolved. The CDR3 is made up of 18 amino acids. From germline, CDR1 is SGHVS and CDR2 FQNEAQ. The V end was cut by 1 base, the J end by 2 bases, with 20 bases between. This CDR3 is CASSLVWRLSGFNTEAFF. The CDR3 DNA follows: TGTGCCAGCAGCTTAGTGTGGCGGTTGTCGGGATTTAACACTGAAGCTTTCTTT.

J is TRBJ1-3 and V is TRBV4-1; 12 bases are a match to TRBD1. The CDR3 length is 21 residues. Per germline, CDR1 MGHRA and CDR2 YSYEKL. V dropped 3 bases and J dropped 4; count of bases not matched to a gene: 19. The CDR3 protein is CASSQTSRGQGAFIPGNTIYF. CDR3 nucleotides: TGCGCCAGCAGCCAGACATCAAGGGGACAGGGGGCCTTCATACCGGGAAACACCATATATTTT.

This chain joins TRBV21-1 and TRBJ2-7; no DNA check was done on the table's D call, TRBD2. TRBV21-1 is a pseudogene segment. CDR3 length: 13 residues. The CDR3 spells CASQPRNIYEQYF. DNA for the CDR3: TGTGCCAGCCAACCGAGGAATATATACGAGCAGTACTTC.

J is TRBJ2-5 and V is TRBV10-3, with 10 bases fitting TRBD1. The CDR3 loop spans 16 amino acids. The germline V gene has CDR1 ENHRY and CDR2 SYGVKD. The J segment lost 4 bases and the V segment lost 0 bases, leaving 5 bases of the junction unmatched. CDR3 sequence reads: CAISESTGTGVETQYF. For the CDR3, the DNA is TGTGCCATCAGTGAGTCCACGGGGACAGGGGTAGAGACCCAGTACTTC.

The CDR3 is CASSKERGSPYEQYF. The CDR3 nucleotides read TGTGCCAGCTCAAAAGAAAGGGGGAGTCCCTACGAGCAGTACTTC. The chain is built from TRBV18 and TRBJ2-7; the D gene is possibly TRBD1 (6 bases). V was cut by 5 bases and J by 2 bases, with 16 bases left in between. Germline V gene sequence: CDR1 KGHSH, CDR2 LQKENI. CDR3 length equals 15 residues.

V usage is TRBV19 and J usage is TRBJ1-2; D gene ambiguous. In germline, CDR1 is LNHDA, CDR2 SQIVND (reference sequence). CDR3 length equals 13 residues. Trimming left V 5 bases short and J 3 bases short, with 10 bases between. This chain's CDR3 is CASSSAGYYGYTF. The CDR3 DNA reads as TGTGCCAGTAGTTCCGCAGGTTACTATGGCTACACCTTC.

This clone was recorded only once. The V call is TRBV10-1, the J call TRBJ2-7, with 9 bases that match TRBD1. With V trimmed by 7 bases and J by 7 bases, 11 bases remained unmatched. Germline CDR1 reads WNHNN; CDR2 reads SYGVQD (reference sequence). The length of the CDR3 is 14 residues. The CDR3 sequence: CASMWTGVPREQYF. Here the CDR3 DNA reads TGCGCCAGCATGTGGACAGGGGTCCCCAGGGAGCAGTACTTC.

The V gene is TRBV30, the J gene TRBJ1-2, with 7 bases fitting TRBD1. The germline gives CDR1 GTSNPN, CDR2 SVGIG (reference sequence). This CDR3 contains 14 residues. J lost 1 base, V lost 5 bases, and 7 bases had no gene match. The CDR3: CAWSLGQVNYGYTF. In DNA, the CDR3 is TGTGCCTGGTCTCTCGGACAGGTTAACTATGGCTACACCTTC.

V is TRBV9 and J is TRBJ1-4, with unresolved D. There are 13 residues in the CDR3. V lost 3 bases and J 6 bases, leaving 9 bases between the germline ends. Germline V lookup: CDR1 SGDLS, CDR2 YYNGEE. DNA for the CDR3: TGTGCCAGCAGCGGGCTGGAGGATGAAAAACTGTTTTTT. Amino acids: CASSGLEDEKLFF.

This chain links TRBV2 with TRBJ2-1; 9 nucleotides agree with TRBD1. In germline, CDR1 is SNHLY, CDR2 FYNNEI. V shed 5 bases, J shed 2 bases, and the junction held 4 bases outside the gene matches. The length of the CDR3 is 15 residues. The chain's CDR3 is CASSRTGEAYNEQFF. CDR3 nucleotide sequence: TGTGCCAGCAGTAGGACAGGGGAGGCCTACAATGAGCAGTTCTTC.

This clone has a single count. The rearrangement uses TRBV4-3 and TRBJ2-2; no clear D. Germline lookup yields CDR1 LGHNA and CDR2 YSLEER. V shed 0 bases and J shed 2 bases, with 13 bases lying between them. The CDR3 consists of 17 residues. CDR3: CASSQEIGILNTGELFF. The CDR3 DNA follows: TGCGCCAGCAGCCAAGAAATAGGGATCCTAAACACCGGGGAGCTGTTTTTT.